A single sample is the source of the 9 T cell receptor beta chains below, sequenced in a study of blood T cells in healthy people across ages. The authors ran a second PCR of about 6 to 12 cycles using a sample-barcoded 5' primer and a J-beta primer mix. TCRdb reprocessed the 5' RACE reads via MiXCR and lists one record per CDR3 protein. Here the sample spans about 780,000 distinct CDR3 sequences, around 45% being singletons. Material for sequencing was blood. The receptors were gathered from an elderly man in good health.

This clonotype was observed once. The chain links TRBV5-1 to TRBJ2-1, with D possibly TRBD2 on 6 matching bases. The CDR3 contains 18 residues. Deletions cut 0 bases from V and 0 bases from J, with 16 bases between. CDR1 and CDR2 from the germline V gene are SGHRS and YFSETQ. CDR3 sequence (DNA): TGCGCCAGCAGCTTGGCCCTTGTGGGAGGCAGCTCCTACAATGAGCAGTTCTTC. Amino acid sequence: CASSLALVGGSSYNEQFF.

The chain joins TRBV20-1 to TRBJ2-1; no clear D gene. With 1 base removed from V and 3 bases from J, the gap between germline ends came to 25 bases. The germline CDR1 and CDR2 sequences are DFQATT and SNEGSKA (reference sequence). The CDR3 totals 19 residues. The CDR3 here is CSARAPPTVSETYYNEQFF. CDR3 DNA sequence: TGCAGTGCTAGAGCCCCCCCGACCGTCTCGGAGACCTACTACAATGAGCAGTTCTTC.

The V and J genes are TRBV7-2 and TRBJ2-3; 10 nucleotides align to TRBD2. Germline V lookup: CDR1 SGHTA, CDR2 FQGNSA. The CDR3 totals 18 residues. V lost 1 base to trimming and J lost 0 bases; unmatched junction nucleotides: 7. As DNA, the CDR3 is TGTGCCAGCAGCTTAGGGCCAGCGGGAGGGCTGAGCACAGATACGCAGTATTTT. Protein sequence: CASSLGPAGGLSTDTQYF.

The chain joins TRBV20-1 to TRBJ1-5; 9 positions match TRBD1. In germline, CDR1 is DFQATT, CDR2 SNEGSKA (reference sequence). V gave up 3 bases and J gave up 9 bases; unmatched junction bases: 6. This CDR3 comprises 13 residues. CDR3 bases: TGCAGTGCTAGTGGACAGGGGCATACGCCCCAGCATTTT. It yields the protein CSASGQGHTPQHF.

In this sample, this clonotype turned up a few times. The V gene is TRBV4-3, the J gene TRBJ1-6, with a possible D match to TRBD1 (6 bases). This CDR3 region has 15 residues. The V gene's germline CDR1 is LGHNA and CDR2 YSLEER. With 0 bases removed from V and 14 bases from J, the gap between germline ends came to 17 bases. The chain's CDR3 is CASSQDDMSDRALHF. CDR3 DNA: TGCGCCAGCAGCCAAGATGATATGTCGGACAGAGCCCTCCACTTT.

The table lists this clonotype with a count of one. The chain joins TRBV15 to TRBJ2-5; D is unclear. This CDR3 region has 14 residues. Trimming stripped 0 bases from V and 4 bases from J, with 9 bases between. Germline CDR1 LNHNV, CDR2 YYDKDF (reference sequence). The CDR3 loop reads CATSREASVETQYF. The CDR3 DNA reads as TGTGCCACCAGCAGAGAAGCCAGCGTAGAGACCCAGTACTTC.

The gene calls are TRBV12-3 or TRBV12-4 and TRBJ1-5; D is unresolved. CDR3 length: 14 residues. The V end lost 6 bases, the J end lost 7 bases, and 16 bases lay between the germline ends. The DNA of the CDR3 is TGTGCCAGCAGCTCCTTAAGGTTGGGCCAGCCCCAGCATTTT. It encodes CASSSLRLGQPQHF.

This clonotype came up once. The J gene is TRBJ2-1, the V gene TRBV5-1; the match to TRBD2 covers 7 bases. CDR1 and CDR2 (germline): SGHRS, YFSETQ. With V trimmed by 5 bases and J by 6 bases, 14 bases remained unmatched. This CDR3 is built from 16 residues. The CDR3 DNA reads TGCGCCAGCAGATCCCCTTGGGGGGGTACGGGCAATGAGCAGTTCTTC. Encoded protein: CASRSPWGGTGNEQFF.

This clonotype appeared a few times. This chain connects TRBV25-1 to TRBJ2-3, with 8 bases identical to TRBD1. This CDR3 comprises 14 residues. J was trimmed by 1 base and V by 6 bases; bases with no gene match: 3. Germline V gene lookup returns CDR1 MGHDK and CDR2 SYGVNS. The CDR3 reads CASRRTGRTDTQYF. CDR3 coding DNA: TGTGCCAGCAGGAGGACAGGGCGCACAGATACGCAGTATTTT.